This record concerns one T cell receptor (beta chain) sequence. This clonotype was seen a handful of times. What this receptor recognizes is not known. Base qualities were left out, and no much larger clone turns up one base away. The CDR1 and CDR2 encoded by the germline V gene are SGHRS and YFSETQ. The CDR3 holds 12 amino acids from the cysteine to the phenylalanine. Kept here is only the CDR3 DNA, which spans 36 bases and is read in frame from base 1. V is reduced by 5 bases and J by 7 bases, leaving a spacing of 9 bases between them. These data belong to a study of T-cell reconstitution after alpha-beta-depleted transplantation in children listed by TCRdb under 2016. Background on the whole study: Using TCR repertoire profiling, the study followed T-cell immune reconstitution in a quantitative way in children after TCRalphabeta/CD19-depleted allogeneic hematopoietic cell transplantation. Findings and caveats that apply to the study as a whole: The apparently early recovery of alphabetaT-cell counts about two months after transplant reportedly depended on only several hundred rapidly expanded clones that came from non-depleted graft cells. In some patients, the high TCRbeta diversity seen at day 60 was put down to recipient T cells and intrathymic progenitors that had survived conditioning. Over subsequent months, a decline in hyperexpanded clone frequencies was noted, and after one year, T-cell counts and TCRbeta diversity were mostly ascribed to newly produced T cells.

The library relied on PCR. The reads were generated on an Illumina HiSeq 2500. TCR library preparation used molecular barcoding, with unique molecular identifiers applied to normalize quantification of the TCRbeta repertoire. TCRdb ran its own pipeline on the public reads, namely fastp trimming at Q25 and MiXCR clone calling, and kept in-frame beta chains. Entries are consolidated by CDR3 protein sequence, retaining the most common genes and DNA. The sample table records some 830,000 distinct CDR3 sequences; less than 20% of these occur just once. The ten largest make up just under 5% of the sample. Read against the paper, the sample's treatment or condition label means: allogeneic hematopoietic cell transplantation with graft depleted of TCRalphabeta T cells and CD19 B cells. Transplant recipients were children who received TCRalphabeta/CD19-depleted allogeneic hematopoietic cell grafts.

This specimen consisted of PBMCs, mostly from graft donor cells, obtained 360 days after TCRalphabeta/CD19-depleted stem cell transplant. The sequence was obtained from a male patient younger than 18 who had a stem cell transplant for acute lymphoblastic leukemia, so the T cells may come from the graft donor. The sequence links TRBV5-1 to TRBJ2-2, with the identity of the D gene unclear. The DNA is as follows: TGCGCCAGCAGAGATGAGAGCGGGGAGCTGTTTTTT. This sequence encodes CASRDESGELFF. Here the CDR3 is joined to the reference TRBV5-1 and TRBJ2-2 genes, and the full variable domain is: KAGVTQTPRYLIKTRGQQVTLSCSPISGHRSVSWYQQTPGQGLQFLFEYFSETQRNKGNFPGRFSGRQFSNSRSEMNVSTLELGDSALYLCASRDESGELFFGEGSRLTVL.